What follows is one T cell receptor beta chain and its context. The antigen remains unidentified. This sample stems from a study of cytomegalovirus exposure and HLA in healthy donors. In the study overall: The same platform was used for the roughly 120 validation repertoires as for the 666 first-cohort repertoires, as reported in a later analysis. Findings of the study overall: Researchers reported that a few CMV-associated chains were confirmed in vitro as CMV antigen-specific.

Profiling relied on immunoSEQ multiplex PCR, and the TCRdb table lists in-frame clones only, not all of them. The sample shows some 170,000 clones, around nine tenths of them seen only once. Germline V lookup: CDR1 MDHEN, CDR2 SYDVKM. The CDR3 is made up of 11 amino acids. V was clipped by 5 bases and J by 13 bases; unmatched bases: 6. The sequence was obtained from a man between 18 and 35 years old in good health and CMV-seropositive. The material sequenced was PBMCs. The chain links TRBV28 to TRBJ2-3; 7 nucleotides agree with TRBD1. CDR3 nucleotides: TGTGCCAGCAGTCAGGGGACAGTTGAGTATTTT. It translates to CASSQGTVEYF.